This TCR beta chain stems from a study of vaccination and CD4 T cells after COVID-19. Turning to the study itself: Overlapping spike peptides of SARS-CoV-2, HCoV-NL63, HCoV-OC43 and HCoV-229E stimulated the cells. The study, taken as a whole, reports: For convalescent patients, a median 86.3% of reactive clones surfaced exclusively after vaccination.

V shed 7 bases and J shed 7 bases, with 19 bases lying between them. The germline V gene encodes CDR1 LNHDA and CDR2 SQIVND (reference sequence). The CDR3 is 14 amino acids. For this clonotype: Its specificity is not known.

The Oncomine TCR Beta short-read assay generated sequence data from the DNA of cultured CD4+ T cells. The genomic DNA was obtained from cultured CD4+ T cells by extraction with the QIAamp micro DNA kit. TCRdb itself ran the PCR reads through MiXCR, one entry per CDR3 protein. The data contain about 7,800 distinct CDR3 sequences, more than 35% of them seen just once; the ten biggest clones take up around 30%. Indicated treatment: approximately 11-day PBMC culture with coronavirus spike peptide pools or control peptides (ViraFEST assay). These CD4+ T cells came from an unexposed donor, sampled before the COVID-19 pandemic (2011-2018). Negative selection recovered the CD4+ T cells once they had spent around ten days in culture.

The TCR sequence derives from a human donor in good health. V is TRBV19 and J is TRBJ2-5; D is unresolved. The sample was CD4+ T cells from blood, cultured in vitro. This CDR3 is CASKGLKSERTQYF. The DNA of the CDR3 is TGTGCCAGTAAAGGCTTGAAATCAGAGAGGACCCAGTACTTC.